Following are 2 T cell receptor beta chains from one sample sequenced in a study of Graves' ophthalmopathy and Graves' hyperthyroidism. RNA served as the template for amplifying TCR beta CDR3 regions. RT-PCR in the first round used HTBI primers; a second-round multiplex PCR followed. TCRdb called the multiplex PCR reads again in MiXCR, with one record for every CDR3 protein. The sample consists of a few hundred thousand distinct CDR3 sequences, roughly 40% of them appearing once. The material sequenced was peripheral blood or thyroid tissue (not recorded which). The receptors originated from an adult man with Graves' hyperthyroidism.

This clonotype was counted ten times or more. CDR3 loop: CASSASRGKEQPQHF. The CDR3 nucleotides are TGTGCCAGTAGTGCATCCAGGGGAAAGGAGCAGCCCCAGCATTTT. The genes are TRBV19 and TRBJ1-5, with D maybe TRBD1 (6 bases). With 5 bases removed from V and 7 bases from J, the gap between germline ends came to 18 bases. Germline V gene data show CDR1 as LNHDA and CDR2 as SQIVND (reference sequence). This CDR3 has 15 amino acids.

This clonotype was seen repeatedly, ten times or more. This chain connects TRBV12-3 or TRBV12-4 to TRBJ2-5; 8 bases are a match to TRBD2. This CDR3 is 14 amino acids long. V gave up 8 bases and J gave up 0 bases; unmatched junction bases: 5. The CDR3: CASGQRGNQETQYF. The CDR3 nucleotides read TGTGCCAGCGGCCAGCGGGGGAACCAAGAGACCCAGTACTTC.